This TCR beta chain appears in the sequencing data of a study of control samples from healthy donors and cancer patients. Profiled with immunoSEQ multiplex PCR; TCRdb holds only in-frame clones, not every one. The table has roughly 76,000 clones, 90% to 95% seen once; the top ten hold 4.8%. The CDR3 covers 13 residues. Deletions cut 6 bases from V and 0 bases from J, with 6 bases between. CDR1 and CDR2 (germline): SGHTA, FQGNSA. The chain uses TRBV7-2 and TRBJ1-3, with D unclear. This TCR derives from a woman younger than 35 in good health. The material sequenced was blood. The CDR3 loop is CASSTYSGNTIYF. CDR3 nucleotide sequence: TGTGCCAGCAGTACGTACTCTGGAAACACCATATATTTT.